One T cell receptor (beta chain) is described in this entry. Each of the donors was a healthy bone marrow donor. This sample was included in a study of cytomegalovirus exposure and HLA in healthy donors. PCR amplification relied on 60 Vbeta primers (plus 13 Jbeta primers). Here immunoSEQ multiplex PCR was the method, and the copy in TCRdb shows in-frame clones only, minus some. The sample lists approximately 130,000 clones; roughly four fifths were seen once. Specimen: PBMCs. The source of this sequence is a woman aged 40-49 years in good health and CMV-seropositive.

The CDR3 coding sequence is TGTGCCAGCAGCGTTACCGGGACTAGCGGGAAAGAGTATTTT. Encoded protein: CASSVTGTSGKEYF. This sequence joins TRBV9 and TRBJ2-3; 13 nucleotides align to TRBD2. Trimming removed 2 bases from V and 13 bases from J; junction bases left unmatched: 7. CDR1 and CDR2 from the germline V gene are SGDLS and YYNGEE. This CDR3 region has 14 residues.